This entry features one T cell receptor (beta chain) sequence. The sample is drawn from a study of blood T cell repertoires in COVID-19. Study-level information: The United States, Italy and Spain supplied acute and convalescent COVID-19 samples. Sources were T cells, B-cell-depleted T cells, or PBMCs; the material itself was cDNA or gDNA.

Methods used by the authors: Estimates of nucleated cell counts were drawn from the amplification of reference gene primers. The assay was immunoSEQ multiplex PCR, and TCRdb's table has in-frame clones only and misses some. V and J calls and clone size are given by that table; D and trimming were obtained from the DNA. The sample consists of under 350,000 clones, approximately 85% of them appearing once. The germline CDR1 and CDR2 sequences are KGHDR and SFDVKD. Trimming took 0 bases from V and 3 from J; bases not matched to a gene: 0. This CDR3 spans 15 amino acids. The sequenced sample was peripheral blood. V gene TRBV24-1 combines with J gene TRBJ2-7; TRBD1 matches 11 bases. The TCR comes from a human donor in a cohort sampled during active COVID-19. Written as DNA, the CDR3 is TGTGCCACCAGTGATTTGGGGACAGGGGGCTACGAGCAGTACTTC. This translates into CATSDLGTGGYEQYF.